This T cell receptor beta chain was captured by sequencing in a study of T cell responses to AZD1222 COVID-19 vaccine. The CDR3 sequence is 15 residues long. Trimming cost V 4 bases and J 5 bases; bases outside gene matches: 10. The germline CDR1 and CDR2 sequences are SGDLS and YYNGEE. The data were produced by immunoSEQ multiplex PCR, yet TCRdb's version contains in-frame clones alone and is incomplete. The sample holds 110,000 to 150,000 clones, around 87% seen once. This TCR was sampled from an adult in good health. The sequencing here drew on peripheral blood, taken on day 0 of AZD1222 vaccination. V gene TRBV9 combines with J gene TRBJ2-5; 8 positions agree with TRBD2. The CDR3 DNA sequence: TGTGCCAGCAGCCTGGGAGCGGGAGACCCGGAGACCCAGTACTTC. It yields the protein CASSLGAGDPETQYF. Variable domain in full (rest from reference TRBV9 and TRBJ2-5): DSGVTQTPKHLITATGQRVTLRCSPRSGDLSVYWYQQSLDQGLQFLIQYYNGEERAKGNILERFSAQQFPDLHSELNLSSLELGDSALYFCASSLGAGDPETQYFGPGTRLLVL.